This TCR beta chain was found in a study of response to subunit inactivated influenza vaccine. The study's findings and limits: A suggestion made by the authors is that each seasonal influenza vaccination recruits few new T cells.

The CDR3 length is 17 residues. From germline, CDR1 is DFQATT and CDR2 SNEGSKA (reference sequence). V shed 4 bases, J shed 1 base, and the junction held 9 bases outside the gene matches. This clonotype was detected ten times or more. Its antigen remains unidentified. Via MiXCR, TCRdb re-called the RT-PCR reads, giving one row per CDR3 protein. The table records 430,000 or so distinct CDR3 sequences, 10% to 11% of them present only once. V and J are TRBV20-1 and TRBJ2-3; 12 bases are shared with TRBD2. Source: PBMCs from blood, taken about 40 days after vaccination. This TCR was recovered from a man over 45 who received an inactivated influenza vaccine. The DNA for the CDR3 is TGCAGTGCTATGACACCCTGGACTAGCGGGGGCACAGATACGCAGTATTTT. This codes for CSAMTPWTSGGTDTQYF.